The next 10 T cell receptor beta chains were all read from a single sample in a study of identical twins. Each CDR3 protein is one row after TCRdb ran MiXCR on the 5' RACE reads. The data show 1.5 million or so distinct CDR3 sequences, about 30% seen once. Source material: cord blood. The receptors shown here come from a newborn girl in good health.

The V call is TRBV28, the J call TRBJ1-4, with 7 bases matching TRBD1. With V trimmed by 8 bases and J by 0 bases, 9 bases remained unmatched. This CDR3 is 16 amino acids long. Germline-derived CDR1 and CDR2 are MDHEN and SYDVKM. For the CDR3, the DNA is TGTGCCAGCCGGGACAGCCTTTTTGCAACTAATGAAAAACTGTTTTTT. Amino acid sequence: CASRDSLFATNEKLFF.

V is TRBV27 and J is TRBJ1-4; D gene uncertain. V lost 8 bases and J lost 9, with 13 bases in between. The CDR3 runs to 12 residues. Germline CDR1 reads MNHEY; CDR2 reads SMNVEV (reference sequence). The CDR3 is CASARHGQKLFF. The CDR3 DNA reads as TGTGCCAGCGCTCGTCACGGACAAAAACTGTTTTTT. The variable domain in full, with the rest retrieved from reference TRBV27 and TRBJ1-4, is EAQVTQNPRYLITVTGKKLTVTCSQNMNHEYMSWYRQDPGLGLRQIYYSMNVEVTDKGDVPEGYKVSRKEKRNFPLILESPSPNQTSLYFCASARHGQKLFFGSGTQLSVL.

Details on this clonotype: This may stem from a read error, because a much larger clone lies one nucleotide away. The CDR3 protein is CASSFLADPYNEQCF. The CDR3 coding sequence is TGCGCCAGCAGCTTCCTAGCGGACCCCTACAATGAGCAGTGCTTC. The chain is built from TRBV5-1 and TRBJ2-1, with 7 positions matching TRBD2. The CDR3 totals 15 residues. From germline, CDR1 is SGHRS and CDR2 YFSETQ.

In nucleotides, the CDR3 is TGTGCCAGCAGCCGCAGGACTAGCGGGCTCGCTAGCACAGATACGCAGTATTTT. Its translation: CASSRRTSGLASTDTQYF. The chain carries TRBV3-1 and TRBJ2-3, with 11 bases fitting TRBD2. With 4 bases clipped from V and 0 bases from J, the junction kept 9 bases outside the gene matches. The germline V gene encodes CDR1 LGHDT and CDR2 YNNKEL (reference sequence). This CDR3 has 18 amino acids.

CDR3 sequence reads: CASTTSAFYNEQFF. CDR3 coding DNA: TGTGCCAGCACGACTAGCGCATTCTACAATGAGCAGTTCTTC. The chain links TRBV7-2 to TRBJ2-1; 8 bases are shared with TRBD2. The germline CDR1 and CDR2 sequences are SGHTA and FQGNSA. Trimming at V came to 7 bases and at J to 3 bases, leaving 5 bases not matched to a gene. The CDR3 is 14 residues long. Supplemented by reference TRBV7-2 and TRBJ2-1, the full variable domain reads GAGVSQSPSNKVTEKGKDVELRCDPISGHTALYWYRQSLGQGLEFLIYFQGNSAPDKSGLPSDRFSAERTGGSVSTLTIQRTQQEDSAVYLCASTTSAFYNEQFFGPGTRLTVL.

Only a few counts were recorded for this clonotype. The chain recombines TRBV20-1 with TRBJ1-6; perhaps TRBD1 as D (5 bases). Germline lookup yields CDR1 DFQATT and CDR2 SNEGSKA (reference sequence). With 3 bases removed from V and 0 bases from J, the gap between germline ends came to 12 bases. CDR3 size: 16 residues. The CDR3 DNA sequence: TGCAGTGCTAGTCCCATCGACAGCTCCTATAATTCACCCCTCCACTTT. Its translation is CSASPIDSSYNSPLHF.

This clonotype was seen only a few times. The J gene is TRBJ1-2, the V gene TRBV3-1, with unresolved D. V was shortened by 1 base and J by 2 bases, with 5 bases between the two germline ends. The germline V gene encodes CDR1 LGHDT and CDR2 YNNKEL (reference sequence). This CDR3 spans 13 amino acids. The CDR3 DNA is TGTGCCAGCAGCCAAGTACAGAACTATGGCTACACCTTC. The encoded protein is CASSQVQNYGYTF.

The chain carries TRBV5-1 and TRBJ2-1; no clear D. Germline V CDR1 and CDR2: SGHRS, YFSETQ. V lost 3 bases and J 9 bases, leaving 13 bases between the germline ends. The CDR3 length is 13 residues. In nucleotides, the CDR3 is TGCGCCAGCAGCTCCCCCGGGCGCGGTGAGCAGTTCTTC. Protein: CASSSPGRGEQFF.

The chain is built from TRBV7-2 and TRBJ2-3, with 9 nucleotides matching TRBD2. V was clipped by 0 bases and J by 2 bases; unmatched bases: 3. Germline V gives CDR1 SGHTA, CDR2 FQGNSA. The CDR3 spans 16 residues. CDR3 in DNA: TGTGCCAGCAGCTTAGCGGCGGGGGGGAACACAGATACGCAGTATTTT. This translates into CASSLAAGGNTDTQYF.

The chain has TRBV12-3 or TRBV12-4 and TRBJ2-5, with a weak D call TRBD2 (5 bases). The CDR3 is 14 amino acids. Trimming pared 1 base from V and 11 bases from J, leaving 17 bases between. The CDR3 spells CASSLDSTGNEQYF. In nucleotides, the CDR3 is TGTGCCAGCAGTTTAGACTCCACGGGAAATGAGCAGTACTTC.